The clone carrying this TCR beta chain was seen a handful of times. The target antigen is unknown. The data were obtained in a study of early T cells in non-severe SARS-CoV-2 infection. For the study at large: Chains were not paired, and sequencing was done on bulk RNA from unsorted whole blood. General observations from the study: Matching against VDJdb likely underestimated virus-specific expansions, favoring anti-spike CD8.

Germline V lookup: CDR1 SGHVS, CDR2 FNYEAQ. The CDR3 totals 16 residues. Trimming removed 3 bases from V and 6 bases from J; junction bases left unmatched: 10. The TCR library protocol was used to attach unique molecular identifiers. These identifiers were attached to individual cDNA molecules. TCRdb reprocessed the 5' RACE reads with MiXCR, giving one entry per CDR3 protein. This table has approximately 34,000 distinct CDR3 sequences, approximately 7.9% appearing once. This receptor was obtained from an adult who was a healthcare worker with PCR-confirmed SARS-CoV-2 infection or an uninfected control (not recorded which). The source material was whole blood, sampled at baseline. The chain carries TRBV7-6 and TRBJ2-1; TRBD2 aligns across 8 bases. The CDR3 DNA reads TGTGCCAGCAGCTTCGTAATAGCGGGGCCCAGCAATGAGCAGTTCTTC. It yields the protein CASSFVIAGPSNEQFF.